The source of this TCR beta chain is a study of cytomegalovirus exposure and HLA in healthy donors. The PCR ran on 60 Vbeta and 13 Jbeta primers. Some clones are missing from TCRdb's copy, which holds only in-frame ones; the method was immunoSEQ multiplex PCR. The sample includes 200,000 to 250,000 clones, just under 85% of them seen just once. Study-wide results and limits: Among donors in an Asian-associated ancestry cluster, a later analysis reportedly found fewer N-insertions than the roughly 670-donor mean. Per a later analysis, HLA-associated TCR beta chains showed more clonal expansion than other, equally common TCR beta chains.

About this clone: Its antigen is currently unknown.

This receptor was obtained from a woman in her 40s in good health and CMV-seronegative. Source material: PBMCs.

The CDR3 sequence: CASSGASRTDTQYF. CDR3 coding DNA: TGCGCCAGCAGTGGAGCGTCTAGGACAGATACGCAGTATTTT. This chain links TRBV10-2 with TRBJ2-3; D unresolved. In germline, CDR1 is WSHSY, CDR2 SAAADI. V was shortened by 4 bases and J by 3 bases, with 11 bases between the two germline ends. This CDR3 has 14 amino acids.